The 14 T cell receptor beta chains presented below share a single source sample, sequenced in a study of blood T cell repertoires in COVID-19. Sequenced by immunoSEQ multiplex PCR; TCRdb stores in-frame clones only, minus some. This sample has about 140,000 clones; 80% to 90% occur once, and the top ten carry 11%. Specimen: PBMCs or T cells enriched from blood (not recorded which). The receptors derive from a man aged 55 to 70 who had recovered from COVID-19.

The rearrangement joins TRBV10-1 to TRBJ2-1; 8 nucleotides match TRBD1. V was pared by 1 base and J by 8 bases, with 10 bases of the junction left unmatched. This CDR3 is built from 16 residues. In germline, CDR1 is WNHNN, CDR2 SYGVQD (reference sequence). The CDR3 reads CASSELFGQGFDEQFF. Here the CDR3 DNA reads TGCGCCAGCAGTGAGTTGTTCGGACAGGGATTCGATGAGCAGTTCTTC.

This chain joins TRBV5-5 and TRBJ2-5; tentative D call: TRBD2 (5 bases). This CDR3 has 14 residues. The germline gives CDR1 SGHKS, CDR2 YYEKEE (reference sequence). The germline V and J ends were trimmed by 0 bases and 1 base, with 7 bases remaining between them. CDR3 loop: CASSLASGQETQYF. CDR3 DNA sequence: TGTGCCAGCAGCTTGGCCAGCGGCCAAGAGACCCAGTACTTC.

This rearrangement joins TRBV18 to TRBJ2-1; 7 bases agree with TRBD1. The trim removed 4 bases at V and 0 bases at J, leaving 3 bases unmatched. The CDR3 runs to 15 residues. Germline V gene sequence: CDR1 KGHSH, CDR2 LQKENI. DNA for the CDR3: TGTGCCAGCTCACGGGACAGCAGCTCCTACAATGAGCAGTTCTTC. It encodes CASSRDSSSYNEQFF. Combining the CDR3 with reference TRBV18 and TRBJ2-1 gives the whole variable domain NAGVMQNPRHLVRRRGQEARLRCSPMKGHSHVYWYRQLPEEGLKFMVYLQKENIIDESGMPKERFSAEFPKEGPSILRIQQVVRGDSAAYFCASSRDSSSYNEQFFGPGTRLTVL.

V is TRBV2 and J is TRBJ1-6; 7 bases align to TRBD1. This CDR3 contains 12 residues. Germline CDR1 reads SNHLY; CDR2 reads FYNNEI. The junction had 1 base not matched to a gene; V was cut back by 9 bases and J by 5 bases. The CDR3 nucleotides are TGTGCCAGGACAGGGAATAATTCACCCCTCCACTTT. Translation gives CARTGNNSPLHF.

The chain has TRBV2 and TRBJ2-5, with 7 positions matching TRBD1. CDR1 and CDR2 (germline): SNHLY, FYNNEI. The V gene end was trimmed by 7 bases and the J gene end by 4 bases; junction bases not matched to a gene: 6. The CDR3 length is 13 residues. For the CDR3, the DNA is TGTGCCAGCACTCAGGGACAGTCAGAGACCCAGTACTTC. Its translation is CASTQGQSETQYF.

This chain uses TRBV18 with TRBJ1-3; D might be TRBD1 (6 bases). Germline V lookup: CDR1 KGHSH, CDR2 LQKENI. This CDR3 contains 16 residues. The germline V and J ends were trimmed by 0 bases and 1 base, with 10 bases remaining between them. The CDR3 is CASSPPGGLSGNTIYF. In DNA, the CDR3 is TGTGCCAGCTCACCACCGGGGGGGCTGTCTGGAAACACCATATATTTT.

The V gene is TRBV5-1, the J gene TRBJ2-3; 13 positions agree with TRBD2. In germline, CDR1 is SGHRS, CDR2 YFSETQ. V was pared by 4 bases and J by 5 bases, with 7 bases of the junction left unmatched. CDR3 length equals 16 residues. As DNA, the CDR3 is TGCGCCAGCAGCCCCAGGACTAGCGGGGGAATAGATACGCAGTATTTT. This gives the protein CASSPRTSGGIDTQYF.

This clone was seen more than once but under ten times. This sequence joins TRBV21-1 and TRBJ2-1; the table's TRBD2 call for D was not verified on the DNA. TRBV21-1 is a pseudogene. The CDR3 runs 15 residues. CDR3 sequence reads: CASSNPGLRINEQFF. CDR3 nucleotides: TGTGCCAGCAGCAATCCGGGACTAAGAATCAATGAGCAGTTCTTC.

In this sample, this clone turned up a few times. The chain links TRBV28 to TRBJ1-2; tentatively, D is TRBD1 (6 bases). CDR1 MDHEN and CDR2 SYDVKM come from the germline V gene. The CDR3 runs 11 residues. CDR3 residues: CVAQGLYGYTF. In DNA, the CDR3 is TGTGTCGCACAGGGCCTCTATGGCTACACCTTC.

The gene calls are TRBV10-1 and TRBJ2-3, with 7 bases matching TRBD2. This CDR3 has 13 amino acids. After removal of 4 bases from V and 7 bases from J, the junction contained 5 bases not matched to a gene. From germline, CDR1 is WNHNN and CDR2 SYGVQD (reference sequence). The CDR3 spells CASSAALANTQYF. DNA for the CDR3: TGCGCCAGCAGTGCGGCACTAGCGAATACGCAGTATTTT.

The rearrangement joins TRBV7-3 to TRBJ2-6; tentative D call: TRBD2 (5 bases). Germline CDR1 is SGHTA and CDR2 is FQGTGA. CDR3 length: 14 residues. V lost 5 bases, J lost 0 bases, and 5 bases lay in between. CDR3 DNA: TGTGCCAGCAGCCGGGACTCTGGGGCCAACGTCCTGACTTTC. Translating gives CASSRDSGANVLTF.

The chain couples TRBV15 to TRBJ2-7; D is uncertain. There are 15 residues in the CDR3. CDR1 is LNHNV and CDR2 is YYDKDF in the germline V gene (reference sequence). The V end was cut by 0 bases, the J end by 2 bases, with 11 bases between. The CDR3 DNA reads as TGTGCCACCAGCAGAGACTCACAGACAACCTACGAGCAGTACTTC. Translation gives CATSRDSQTTYEQYF. Combining the CDR3 with reference TRBV15 and TRBJ2-7 gives the whole variable domain DAMVIQNPRYQVTQFGKPVTLSCSQTLNHNVMYWYQQKSSQAPKLLFHYYDKDFNNEADTPDNFQSRRPNTSFCFLDIRSPGLGDTAMYLCATSRDSQTTYEQYFGPGTRLTVT.

This clone was seen just once. The V gene is TRBV2, the J gene TRBJ2-7; D is possibly TRBD2 (5 bases). V was shortened by 3 bases and J by 4 bases, with 13 bases between the two germline ends. The germline CDR1 and CDR2 sequences are SNHLY and FYNNEI. The CDR3 covers 14 residues. Written as DNA, the CDR3 is TGTGCCAGCAGTGACATAGCGAGGAGGTACGAGCAGTACTTC. It specifies CASSDIARRYEQYF.

The V gene is TRBV11-2, the J gene TRBJ2-7, with a tentative D call TRBD1 (6 bases). The length of the CDR3 is 13 residues. Germline V gene data show CDR1 as SGHAT and CDR2 as FQNNGV. V lost 0 bases to trimming and J lost 3 bases, with 6 bases between them. CDR3 sequence (DNA): TGTGCCAGCAGCTTAGAACAGGGCTACGAGCAGTACTTC. Translating gives CASSLEQGYEQYF. Looking up the rest from reference TRBV11-2 and TRBJ2-7 gives the full variable domain: EAGVAQSPRYKIIEKRQSVAFWCNPISGHATLYWYQQILGQGPKLLIQFQNNGVVDDSQLPKDRFSAERLKGVDSTLKIQPAKLEDSAVYLCASSLEQGYEQYFGPGTRLTVT.